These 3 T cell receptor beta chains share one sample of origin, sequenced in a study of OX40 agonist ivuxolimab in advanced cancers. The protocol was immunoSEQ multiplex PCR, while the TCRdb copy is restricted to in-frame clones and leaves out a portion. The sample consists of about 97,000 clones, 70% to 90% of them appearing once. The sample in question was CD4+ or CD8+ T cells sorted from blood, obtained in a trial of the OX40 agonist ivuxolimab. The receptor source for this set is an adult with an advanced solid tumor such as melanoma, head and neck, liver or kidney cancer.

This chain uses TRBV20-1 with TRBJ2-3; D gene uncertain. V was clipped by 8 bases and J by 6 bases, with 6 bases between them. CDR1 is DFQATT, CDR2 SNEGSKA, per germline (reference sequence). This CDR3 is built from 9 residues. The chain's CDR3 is CSPGDTQYF. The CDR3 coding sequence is TGCAGTCCTGGGGATACGCAGTATTTT.

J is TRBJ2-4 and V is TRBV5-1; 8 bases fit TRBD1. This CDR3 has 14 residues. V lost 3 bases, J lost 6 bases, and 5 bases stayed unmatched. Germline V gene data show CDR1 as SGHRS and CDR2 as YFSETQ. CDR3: CASSSGTGGNIQYF. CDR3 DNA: TGCGCCAGCAGCTCGGGGACAGGTGGAAACATTCAGTACTTC. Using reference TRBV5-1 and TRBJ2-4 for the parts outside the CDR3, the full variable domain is KAGVTQTPRYLIKTRGQQVTLSCSPISGHRSVSWYQQTPGQGLQFLFEYFSETQRNKGNFPGRFSGRQFSNSRSEMNVSTLELGDSALYLCASSSGTGGNIQYFGAGTRLSVL.

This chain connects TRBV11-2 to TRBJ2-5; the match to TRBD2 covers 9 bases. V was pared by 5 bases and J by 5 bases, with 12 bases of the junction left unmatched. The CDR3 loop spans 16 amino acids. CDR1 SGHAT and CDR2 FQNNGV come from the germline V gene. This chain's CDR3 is CASSPQTLAGRETQYF. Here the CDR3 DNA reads TGTGCCAGCAGCCCTCAGACTCTAGCGGGACGCGAGACCCAGTACTTC.